Sequencing of this T cell receptor (beta chain) was carried out in a study of neurological immune-mediated disorders. The time point: longitudinal time-point 1 (baseline). This clonotype has ten or more counts. In germline, CDR1 is SGHTA, CDR2 FQGNSA. V dropped 5 bases and J dropped 8 bases, with 18 bases sitting between them. This CDR3 region has 14 residues. The method for making cDNA was 5'RACE, and it used 10-nucleotide random UMIs. TCRdb used MiXCR to reprocess the 5' RACE reads, holding one entry per CDR3 protein. The table has some 60,000 distinct CDR3 sequences, around a tenth seen once. This TCR was recovered from a male donor with HTLV-1-associated myelopathy (HAM/TSP). Material: PBMCs. The rearrangement joins TRBV7-2 to TRBJ1-2; D is undetermined. The CDR3: CASSNPPWGRGYTF. Here the CDR3 DNA reads TGTGCCAGCAGCAATCCTCCTTGGGGTCGCGGCTACACCTTC.